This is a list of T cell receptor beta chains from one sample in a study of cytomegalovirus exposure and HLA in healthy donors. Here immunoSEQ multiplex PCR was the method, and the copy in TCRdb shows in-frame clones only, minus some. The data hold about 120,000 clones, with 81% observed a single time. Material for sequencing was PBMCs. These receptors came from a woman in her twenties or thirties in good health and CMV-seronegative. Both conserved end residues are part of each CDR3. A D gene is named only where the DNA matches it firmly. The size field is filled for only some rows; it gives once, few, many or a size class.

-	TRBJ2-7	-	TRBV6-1	CASILAAEQYF	-
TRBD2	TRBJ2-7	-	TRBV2	CASRGRLAGGRSNEQYF	TGTGCCAGCAGAGGGAGACTAGCGGGAGGGAGATCAAACGAGCAGTACTTC
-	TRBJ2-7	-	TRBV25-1	CASSEYRTAYEQYF	TGTGCCAGCAGTGAATATAGAACAGCCTACGAGCAGTACTTC
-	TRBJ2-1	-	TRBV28	CASSFRGDEQFF	TGTGCCAGCAGTTTCAGGGGCGATGAGCAGTTCTTC
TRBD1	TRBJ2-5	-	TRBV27	CASSRGQGVETQYF	TGTGCCAGCAGTAGGGGACAGGGAGTAGAGACCCAGTACTTC
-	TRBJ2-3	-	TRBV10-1	CASGQNTDTQYF	TGCGCCAGCGGTCAGAACACAGATACGCAGTATTTT
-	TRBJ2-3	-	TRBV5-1	CASTRSQGSTDTQYF	TGCGCCAGCACTCGTTCCCAGGGATCTACAGATACGCAGTATTTT
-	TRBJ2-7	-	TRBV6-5	CASSWGRGTYEQYF	TGTGCCAGCAGTTGGGGTAGGGGGACCTACGAGCAGTACTTC
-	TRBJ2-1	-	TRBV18	CASSPPPLAQSYNEQFF	TGTGCCAGCTCACCACCTCCCTTGGCCCAATCCTACAATGAGCAGTTCTTC
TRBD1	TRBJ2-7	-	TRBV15	CATSREGQGIYEQYF	TGTGCCACCAGCCGCGAAGGACAGGGTATCTACGAGCAGTACTTC
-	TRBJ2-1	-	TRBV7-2	CASSLGSRDNEQFF	TGTGCCAGCAGCTTAGGTTCCCGGGACAATGAGCAGTTCTTC
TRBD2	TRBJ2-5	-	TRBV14	CASSRGTSGRIIQETQYF	TGTGCCAGCAGCCGTGGGACTAGCGGGAGGATTATTCAAGAGACCCAGTACTTC
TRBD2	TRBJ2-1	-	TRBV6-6	CASTGTSGSSYNEQFF	TGTGCCAGCACCGGGACTAGCGGGAGCTCCTACAATGAGCAGTTCTTC
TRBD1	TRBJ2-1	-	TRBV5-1	CASSPGQGALVVNEQFF	TGCGCCAGCAGCCCCGGACAGGGGGCCCTTGTCGTCAATGAGCAGTTCTTC
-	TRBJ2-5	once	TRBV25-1	CASSGAQGIQETQYF	TGTGCCAGCAGTGGGGCCCAGGGGATCCAAGAGACCCAGTACTTC
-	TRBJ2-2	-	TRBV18	CASSPAPVLANTGELFF	TGTGCCAGCTCACCAGCCCCCGTTCTAGCGAACACCGGGGAGCTGTTTTTT
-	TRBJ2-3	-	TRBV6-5	CASRSGQTDTQYF	TGTGCCAGCAGATCTGGACAGACAGATACGCAGTATTTT
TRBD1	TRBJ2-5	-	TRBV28	CASSYTLLGKTGLETQYF	TGTGCCAGCAGCTATACACTACTCGGAAAGACAGGGTTGGAGACCCAGTACTTC
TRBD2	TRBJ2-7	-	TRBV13	CASSFYLAGGPHEQYF	TGTGCCAGCAGCTTCTACCTAGCGGGAGGGCCCCACGAGCAGTACTTC
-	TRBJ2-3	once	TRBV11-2	CASSYRRRRADTQYF	TGTGCCAGCAGCTACCGGAGGCGGAGGGCAGATACGCAGTATTTT
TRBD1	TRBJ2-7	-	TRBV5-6	CASSLTGTGVYEQYF	TGTGCCAGCAGCTTAACCGGGACAGGGGTCTACGAGCAGTACTTC
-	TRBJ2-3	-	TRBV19	CASSGLHPDTQYF	TGTGCCAGTAGTGGACTTCACCCAGATACGCAGTATTTT
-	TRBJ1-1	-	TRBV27	CASSFIGGGTEAFF	TGTGCCAGCAGTTTCATAGGGGGGGGTACTGAAGCTTTCTTT
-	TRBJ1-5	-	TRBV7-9	CASSLAQGSYQPQHF	TGTGCCAGCAGCTTAGCGCAGGGGAGCTATCAGCCCCAGCATTTT
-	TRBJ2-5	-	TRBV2	CASTGVDKETQYF	TGTGCCAGCACGGGGGTCGATAAAGAGACCCAGTACTTC
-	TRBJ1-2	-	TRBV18	CASSPPPGGYTF	TGTGCCAGCTCACCACCCCCCGGGGGCTACACCTTC
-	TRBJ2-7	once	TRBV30	CAWSVPAGVGEQYF	TGTGCCTGGAGTGTACCAGCGGGCGTGGGCGAGCAGTACTTC
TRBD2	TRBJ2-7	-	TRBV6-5	CASSFGLAGTYEQYF	TGTGCCAGCAGTTTCGGACTAGCGGGAACCTACGAGCAGTACTTC
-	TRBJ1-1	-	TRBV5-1	CASSLLSENTEAFF	TGCGCCAGCAGCTTGTTGTCAGAAAACACTGAAGCTTTCTTT
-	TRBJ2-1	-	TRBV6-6	CASREREQGGYEQFF	TGTGCCAGCAGGGAAAGGGAGCAGGGAGGATATGAGCAGTTCTTC
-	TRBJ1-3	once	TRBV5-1	CASSLVGGMLSSGNTIYF	TGCGCCAGCAGCTTGGTTGGAGGGATGCTGAGCTCTGGAAACACCATATATTTT
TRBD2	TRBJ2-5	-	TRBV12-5	CASGLAGTSLETQYF	TGTGCTAGTGGTTTGGCCGGGACTAGCCTGGAGACCCAGTACTTC
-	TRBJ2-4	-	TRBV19	CASSIDRRGIQYF	TGTGCCAGTAGTATAGACCGCCGGGGGATTCAGTACTTC
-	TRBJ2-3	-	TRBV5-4	CASSPAGSPGDTQYF	TGTGCCAGCAGCCCGGCGGGCAGCCCCGGAGATACGCAGTATTTT
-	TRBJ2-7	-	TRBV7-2	CASSFDSSYEQYF	TGTGCCAGCAGCTTCGACTCCTCCTACGAGCAGTACTTC
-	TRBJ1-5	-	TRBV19	CASSIGSGNQPQHF	TGTGCCAGTAGTATTGGCTCCGGCAATCAGCCCCAGCATTTT
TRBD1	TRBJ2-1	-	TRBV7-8	CASSLEGTGNYNEQFF	TGTGCCAGCAGCTTAGAGGGGACAGGGAACTACAATGAGCAGTTCTTC
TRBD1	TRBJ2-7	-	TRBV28	CASSSGTGAYEQYF	TGTGCCAGCAGTTCCGGGACAGGGGCCTACGAGCAGTACTTC
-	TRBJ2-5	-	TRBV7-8	CASRVTSYKKTGKFRGETQYF	TGTGCCAGCAGAGTAACCTCGTACAAAAAAACAGGTAAGTTTCGGGGGGAGACCCAGTACTTC
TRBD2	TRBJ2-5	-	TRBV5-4	CASRSGASGETQYF	TGTGCCAGCAGAAGTGGGGCTAGCGGAGAGACCCAGTACTTC